This T cell receptor beta chain derives from a study of CD8+ T cells in alopecia areata. Study details: Patients received oral tofacitinib, 5 to 10 mg twice daily, for moderate-to-severe alopecia areata.

Study results and limitations: Among patients, TCR sharing was less clear than in mice, a difference possibly due in part to HLA diversity in the patient population.

It was cDNA, reverse transcribed from extracted RNA, that served as the sequencing template. The table came from immunoSEQ multiplex PCR; TCRdb's copy has only in-frame clones and leaves some out. This repertoire shows about 42,000 clones, roughly 92% found once; its top ten account for under 20%. The treatment denotes: oral pan-JAK inhibitor, 5-10 mg twice daily. PBMCs provided sorted CD4+ and CD8+ T cells. About this clone itself: Its specificity is unknown.

Here the sequenced sample was CD8+ T cells sorted from blood, taken at week 24, from a patient treated with tofacitinib. The TCR was taken from a human donor with alopecia areata.

CDR3 region: CASSTLLAGYNEQFF. Written as DNA, the CDR3 is TGTGCCAGCAGCACCTTACTAGCGGGGTACAATGAGCAGTTCTTC. The chain joins TRBV7-9 to TRBJ2-1, with 10 bases identical to TRBD2. The CDR3 sequence is 15 residues long. The ends lost 5 bases at V and 4 bases at J; junction bases unmatched: 5. CDR1 and CDR2 from the germline V gene are SEHNR and FQNEAQ (reference sequence).